The following is a TCR beta chain sequence with its context. Antigen unknown. The data belong to a study of cytomegalovirus exposure and HLA in healthy donors. Study results and caveats: In vitro work confirmed that a few CMV-associated chains recognize CMV antigens. According to reports, the classifier identified cytomegalovirus status with high specificity and sensitivity.

TCRdb's table, derived via immunoSEQ multiplex PCR, lists solely in-frame clones and lacks some. The sample lists about 64,000 clones; 85% to 95% were seen once. Sequencing input: PBMCs. This sequence was found in a woman under 30 in good health and CMV-seropositive.

Written as DNA, the CDR3 is TGTGCCAGCAATCCGGCCAGGGGGCTTATATATGGCTACACCTTC. Translating it yields CASNPARGLIYGYTF. The gene calls are TRBV6-5 and TRBJ1-2; 8 bases match TRBD1. The germline V gene has CDR1 MNHEY and CDR2 SVGAGI. The V gene end was trimmed by 7 bases and the J gene end by 5 bases; junction bases not matched to a gene: 12. The CDR3 sequence is 15 residues long.